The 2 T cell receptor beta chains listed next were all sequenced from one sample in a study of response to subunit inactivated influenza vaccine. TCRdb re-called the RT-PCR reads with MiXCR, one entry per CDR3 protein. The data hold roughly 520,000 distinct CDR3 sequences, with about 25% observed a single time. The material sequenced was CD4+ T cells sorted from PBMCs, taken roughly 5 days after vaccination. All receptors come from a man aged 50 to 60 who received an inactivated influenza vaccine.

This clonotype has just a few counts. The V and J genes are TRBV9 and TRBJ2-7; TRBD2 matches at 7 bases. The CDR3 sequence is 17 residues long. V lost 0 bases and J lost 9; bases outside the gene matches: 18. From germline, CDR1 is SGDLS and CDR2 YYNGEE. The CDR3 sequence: CASSVGGAASGRKVQYF. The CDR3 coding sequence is TGTGCCAGCAGCGTAGGAGGGGCGGCTAGCGGAAGAAAAGTGCAGTACTTC.

In DNA, the CDR3 is TGTGCCAGCAGCTTAGACCGAACCCTGTACACTGAAGCTTTCTTT. Its translation is CASSLDRTLYTEAFF. The chain employs TRBV7-2 and TRBJ1-1; D gene ambiguous. CDR1 SGHTA and CDR2 FQGNSA come from the germline V gene. V was trimmed by 1 base and J by 3 bases, leaving 12 bases between them. This CDR3 has 15 amino acids.